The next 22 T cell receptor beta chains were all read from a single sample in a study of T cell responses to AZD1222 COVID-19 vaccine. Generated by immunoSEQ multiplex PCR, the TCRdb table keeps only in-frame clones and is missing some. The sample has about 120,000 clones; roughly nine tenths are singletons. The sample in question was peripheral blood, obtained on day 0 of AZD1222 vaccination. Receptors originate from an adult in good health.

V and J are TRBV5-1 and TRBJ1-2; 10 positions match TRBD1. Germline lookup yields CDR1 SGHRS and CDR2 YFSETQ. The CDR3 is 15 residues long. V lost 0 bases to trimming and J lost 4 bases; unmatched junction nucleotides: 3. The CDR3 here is CASSLEDRGAYGYTF. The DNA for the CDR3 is TGCGCCAGCAGCTTGGAGGACAGGGGGGCCTATGGCTACACCTTC.

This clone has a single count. The DNA for the CDR3 is TGCAGCGTTACCACAGGGGGTTATGGCTACACCTTC. The encoded protein is CSVTTGGYGYTF. V gene TRBV29-1 combines with J gene TRBJ1-2, with 8 bases identical to TRBD1. Germline V lookup: CDR1 SQVTM, CDR2 ANQGSEA. Trimming at V came to 5 bases and at J to 5 bases, leaving 4 bases not matched to a gene. This CDR3 contains 12 residues.

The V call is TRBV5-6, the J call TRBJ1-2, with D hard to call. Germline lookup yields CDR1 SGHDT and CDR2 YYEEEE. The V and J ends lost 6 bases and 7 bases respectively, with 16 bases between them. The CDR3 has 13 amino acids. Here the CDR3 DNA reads TGTGCCAGCACCTACAGCGGGAGCCTTGGCTACACCTTC. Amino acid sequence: CASTYSGSLGYTF.

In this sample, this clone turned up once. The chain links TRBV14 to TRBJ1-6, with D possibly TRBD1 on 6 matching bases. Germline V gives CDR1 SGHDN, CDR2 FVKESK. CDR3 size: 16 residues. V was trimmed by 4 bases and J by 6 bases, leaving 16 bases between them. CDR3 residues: CASSLKRTASNSPLHF. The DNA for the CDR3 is TGTGCCAGCAGCCTGAAGAGGACAGCCAGTAATTCACCCCTCCACTTT. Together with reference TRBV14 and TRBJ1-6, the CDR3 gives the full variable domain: EAGVTQFPSHSVIEKGQTVTLRCDPISGHDNLYWYRRVMGKEIKFLLHFVKESKQDESGMPNNRFLAERTGGTYSTLKVQPAELEDSGVYFCASSLKRTASNSPLHFGNGTRLTVT.

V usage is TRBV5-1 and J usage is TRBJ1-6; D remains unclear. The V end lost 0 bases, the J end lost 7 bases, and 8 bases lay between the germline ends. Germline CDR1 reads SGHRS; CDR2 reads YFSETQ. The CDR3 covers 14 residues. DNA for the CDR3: TGCGCCAGCAGCTTGGAGACGACCAATTCACCCCTCCACTTT. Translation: CASSLETTNSPLHF.

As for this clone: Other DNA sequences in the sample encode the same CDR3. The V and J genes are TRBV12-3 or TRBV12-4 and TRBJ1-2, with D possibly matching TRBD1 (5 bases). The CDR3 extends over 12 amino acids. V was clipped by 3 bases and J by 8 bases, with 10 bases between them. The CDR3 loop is CASSFLGGGYTF. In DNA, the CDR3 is TGTGCCAGCAGTTTTTTGGGGGGAGGCTACACCTTC.

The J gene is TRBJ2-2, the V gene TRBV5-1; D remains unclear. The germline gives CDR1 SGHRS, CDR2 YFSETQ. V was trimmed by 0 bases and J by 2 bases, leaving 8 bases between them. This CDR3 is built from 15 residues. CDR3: CASSLGTANTGELFF. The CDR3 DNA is TGCGCCAGCAGCTTGGGAACGGCTAACACCGGGGAGCTGTTTTTT.

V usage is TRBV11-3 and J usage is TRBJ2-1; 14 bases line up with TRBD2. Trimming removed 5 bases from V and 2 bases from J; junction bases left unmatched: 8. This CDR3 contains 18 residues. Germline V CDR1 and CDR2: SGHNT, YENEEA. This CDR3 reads CASSPGTSGSRAYNEQFF. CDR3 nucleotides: TGTGCCAGCAGCCCAGGGACTAGCGGGAGTAGGGCCTACAATGAGCAGTTCTTC.

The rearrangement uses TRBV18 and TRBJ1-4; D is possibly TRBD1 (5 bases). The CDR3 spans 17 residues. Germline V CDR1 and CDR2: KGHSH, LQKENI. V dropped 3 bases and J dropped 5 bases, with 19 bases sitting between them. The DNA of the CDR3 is TGTGCCAGCTCACCTTTCGTTCCGGACACGAGCAATGAAAAACTGTTTTTT. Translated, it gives CASSPFVPDTSNEKLFF.

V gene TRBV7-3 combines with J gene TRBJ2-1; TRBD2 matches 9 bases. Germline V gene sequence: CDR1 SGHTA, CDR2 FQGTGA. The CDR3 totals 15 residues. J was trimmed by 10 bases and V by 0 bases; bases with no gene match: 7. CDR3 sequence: CASSLTRGRAVEQFF. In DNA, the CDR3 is TGTGCCAGCAGCTTAACCCGCGGGAGGGCCGTGGAGCAGTTCTTC.

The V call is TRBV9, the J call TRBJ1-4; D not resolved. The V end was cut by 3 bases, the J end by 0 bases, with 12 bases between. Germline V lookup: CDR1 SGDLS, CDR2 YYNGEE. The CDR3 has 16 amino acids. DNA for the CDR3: TGTGCCAGCAGCGCCAACTCGTATGCAACTAATGAAAAACTGTTTTTT. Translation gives CASSANSYATNEKLFF.

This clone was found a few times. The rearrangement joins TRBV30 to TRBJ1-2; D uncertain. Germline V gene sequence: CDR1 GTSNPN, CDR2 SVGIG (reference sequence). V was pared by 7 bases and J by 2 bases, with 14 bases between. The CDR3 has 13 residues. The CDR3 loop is CAFLRRANYGYTF. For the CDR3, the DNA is TGTGCCTTCCTCCGGCGGGCGAACTATGGCTACACCTTC.

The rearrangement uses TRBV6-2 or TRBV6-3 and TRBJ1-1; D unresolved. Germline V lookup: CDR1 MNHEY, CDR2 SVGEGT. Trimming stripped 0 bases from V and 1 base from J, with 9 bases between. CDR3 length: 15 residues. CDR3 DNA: TGTGCCAGCAGTTACTCTTGGAATAGGAACACTGAAGCTTTCTTT. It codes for CASSYSWNRNTEAFF.

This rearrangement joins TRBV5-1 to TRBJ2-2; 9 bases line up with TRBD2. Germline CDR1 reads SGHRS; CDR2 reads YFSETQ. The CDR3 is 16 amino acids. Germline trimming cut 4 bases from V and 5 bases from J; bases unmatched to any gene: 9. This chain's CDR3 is CASSPYTSGSTGELFF. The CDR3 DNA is TGCGCCAGCAGCCCATACACTAGCGGGTCGACCGGGGAGCTGTTTTTT.

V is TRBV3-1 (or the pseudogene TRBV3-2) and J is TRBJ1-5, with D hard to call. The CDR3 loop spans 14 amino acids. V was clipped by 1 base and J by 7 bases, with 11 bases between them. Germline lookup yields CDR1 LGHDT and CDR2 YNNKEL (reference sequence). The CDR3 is CASSQAQAGQPQHF. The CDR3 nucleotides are TGTGCCAGCAGCCAAGCTCAGGCGGGACAGCCCCAGCATTTT.

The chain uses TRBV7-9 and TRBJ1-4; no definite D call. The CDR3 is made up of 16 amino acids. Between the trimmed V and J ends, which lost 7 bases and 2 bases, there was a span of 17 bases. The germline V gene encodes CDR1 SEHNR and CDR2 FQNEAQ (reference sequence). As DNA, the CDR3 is TGTGCCAGCACCGCATCGGAGGGAGCCACTAATGAAAAACTGTTTTTT. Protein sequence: CASTASEGATNEKLFF.

This CDR3 is CATSESVGQGDFYGYTF. CDR3 DNA: TGTGCCACCAGTGAATCGGTGGGACAGGGTGACTTCTATGGCTACACCTTC. This chain links TRBV24-1 with TRBJ1-2; 9 positions agree with TRBD1. The trim removed 4 bases at V and 4 bases at J, leaving 12 bases unmatched. Germline V gene lookup returns CDR1 KGHDR and CDR2 SFDVKD. This CDR3 is 17 amino acids long.

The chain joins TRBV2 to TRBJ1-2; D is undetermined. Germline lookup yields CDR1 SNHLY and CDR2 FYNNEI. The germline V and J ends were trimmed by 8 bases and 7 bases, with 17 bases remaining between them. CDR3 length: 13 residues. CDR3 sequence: CASRENNVGGYTF. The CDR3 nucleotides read TGTGCCAGCCGGGAGAACAACGTTGGTGGCTACACCTTC. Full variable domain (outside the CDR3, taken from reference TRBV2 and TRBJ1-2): EPEVTQTPSHQVTQMGQEVILRCVPISNHLYFYWYRQILGQKVEFLVSFYNNEISEKSEIFDDQFSVERPDGSNFTLKIRSTKLEDSAMYFCASRENNVGGYTFGSGTRLTVV.

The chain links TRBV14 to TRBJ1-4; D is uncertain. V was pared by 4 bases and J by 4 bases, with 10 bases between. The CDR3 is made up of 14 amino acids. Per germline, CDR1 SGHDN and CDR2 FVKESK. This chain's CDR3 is CASSPGVGNEKLFF. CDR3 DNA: TGTGCCAGCAGCCCCGGAGTGGGTAATGAAAAACTGTTTTTT. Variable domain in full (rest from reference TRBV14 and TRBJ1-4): EAGVTQFPSHSVIEKGQTVTLRCDPISGHDNLYWYRRVMGKEIKFLLHFVKESKQDESGMPNNRFLAERTGGTYSTLKVQPAELEDSGVYFCASSPGVGNEKLFFGSGTQLSVL.

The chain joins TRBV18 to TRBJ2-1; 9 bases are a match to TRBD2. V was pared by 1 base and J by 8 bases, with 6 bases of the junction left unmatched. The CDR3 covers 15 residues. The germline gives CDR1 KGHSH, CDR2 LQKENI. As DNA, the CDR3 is TGTGCCAGCTCACCACTTAGCGGGAGTGGGGATGAGCAGTTCTTC. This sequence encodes CASSPLSGSGDEQFF.

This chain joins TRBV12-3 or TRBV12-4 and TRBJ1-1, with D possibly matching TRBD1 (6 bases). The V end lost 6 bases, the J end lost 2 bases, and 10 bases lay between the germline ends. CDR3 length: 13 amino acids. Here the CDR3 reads CASSRQDNTEAFF. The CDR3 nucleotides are TGTGCCAGCAGCCGACAGGATAACACTGAAGCTTTCTTT.

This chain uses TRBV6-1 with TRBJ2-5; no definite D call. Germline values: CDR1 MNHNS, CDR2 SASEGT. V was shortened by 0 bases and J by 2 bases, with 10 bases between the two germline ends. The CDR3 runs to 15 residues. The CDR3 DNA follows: TGTGCCAGCAGTGAAGCGCCTCGCCAGCAAGAGACCCAGTACTTC. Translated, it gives CASSEAPRQQETQYF.